This is a list of T cell receptor beta chains from one sample in a study of shared clonotypes between healthy human individuals. The table came from immunoSEQ multiplex PCR; TCRdb's copy has only in-frame clones and leaves some out. The data contain roughly 2 million clones, under 97% of them singletons. Sequences were obtained from naive CD4+ T cells sorted from blood. These receptors were taken from a man in his late teens or twenties in good health. The CDR3 runs from the conserved cysteine through the conserved F or W. A D gene is named only where the DNA matches it firmly. Clone sizes are given selectively: once, few, many, or a class where the clone is expanded.

J: TRBJ2-1; size: NA; V: TRBV19; D: NA; CDR3: CASNAGTMYNEQFF; DNA: TGTGCCAGTAACGCCGGGACAATGTACAATGAGCAGTTCTTC
J: TRBJ2-7; size: NA; V: TRBV7-2; D: NA; CDR3: CASSLARGAGIYEQYF; DNA: TGTGCCAGCAGCTTAGCGCGCGGGGCGGGAATTTACGAGCAGTACTTC
J: TRBJ1-5; size: NA; V: TRBV6-5; D: NA; CDR3: CASRSQGYSNQPQHF; DNA: TGTGCCAGCAGGAGCCAGGGGTATAGCAATCAGCCCCAGCATTTT
J: TRBJ2-2; size: once; V: TRBV11-2; D: TRBD2; CDR3: CASSPVAGGRTGELFF; DNA: TGTGCCAGCAGCCCCGTAGCGGGAGGCCGCACCGGGGAGCTGTTTTTT
J: TRBJ1-6; size: NA; V: TRBV11-2; D: NA; CDR3: CASSLAGNNSPLHF; DNA: TGTGCCAGCAGCTTAGCAGGGAACAATTCACCCCTCCACTTT
J: TRBJ2-5; size: once; V: TRBV7-3; D: TRBD2; CDR3: CASSPGLEDETQYF; DNA: TGTGCCAGCAGCCCTGGACTAGAGGATGAGACCCAGTACTTC
J: TRBJ2-2; size: NA; V: TRBV5-6; D: NA; CDR3: CASRRGSSNTGELFF; DNA: TGTGCCAGCAGGCGAGGGTCATCGAACACCGGGGAGCTGTTTTTT
J: TRBJ1-6; size: NA; V: TRBV27; D: NA; CDR3: CASSLGVQYNSPLHF; DNA: TGTGCCAGCAGTTTGGGTGTTCAATATAATTCACCCCTCCACTTT
J: TRBJ2-2; size: NA; V: TRBV6-1; D: NA; CDR3: CATPEGNSNTGELFF; DNA: TGTGCCACCCCTGAGGGGAATTCTAACACCGGGGAGCTGTTTTTT
J: TRBJ2-7; size: NA; V: TRBV21-1; D: NA; CDR3: CASSNWARVSSYEQYF; DNA: TGTGCCAGCAGCAACTGGGCCAGGGTCAGCTCCTACGAGCAGTACTTC
J: TRBJ1-5; size: NA; V: TRBV7-9; D: TRBD1; CDR3: CASSLTPGDRPQPQHF; DNA: TGTGCCAGCAGCTTAACACCCGGGGACAGACCCCAACCCCAGCATTTT
J: TRBJ2-7; size: NA; V: TRBV27; D: TRBD1; CDR3: CASWGQGSSYEQYF; DNA: TGTGCCAGCTGGGGACAGGGGAGTTCCTACGAGCAGTACTTC
J: TRBJ1-6; size: NA; V: TRBV5-1; D: NA; CDR3: CASSVGPAYNSPLHF; DNA: TGCGCCAGCAGCGTAGGACCGGCCTATAATTCACCCCTCCACTTT
J: TRBJ2-3; size: NA; V: TRBV5-4; D: NA; CDR3: CASSVDLGTDTQYF; DNA: TGTGCCAGCAGCGTGGACCTAGGCACAGATACGCAGTATTTT
J: TRBJ1-2; size: once; V: TRBV6-1; D: TRBD1; CDR3: CASRARLDRGHGYTF; DNA: TGTGCCAGCCGGGCCCGTCTAGACAGGGGCCATGGCTACACCTTC
J: TRBJ2-3; size: NA; V: TRBV30; D: NA; CDR3: CAWNAARGGTDTQYF; DNA: TGTGCCTGGAACGCCGCCCGAGGGGGCACAGATACGCAGTATTTT
J: TRBJ1-6; size: NA; V: TRBV29-1; D: NA; CDR3: CSVAYGGDSPLHF; DNA: TGCAGCGTTGCCTACGGAGGGGATTCACCCCTCCACTTT
J: TRBJ2-2; size: NA; V: TRBV21-1; D: NA; CDR3: CASTRGATTGELFF; DNA: TGTGCCAGCACGCGAGGAGCGACCACCGGGGAGCTGTTTTTT
J: TRBJ2-5; size: NA; V: TRBV5-1; D: TRBD2; CDR3: CASSPRTSGIQETQYF; DNA: TGCGCCAGCAGCCCACGGACTAGCGGGATTCAAGAGACCCAGTACTTC
J: TRBJ2-7; size: NA; V: TRBV9; D: NA; CDR3: CASSVGTGLVYEQYF; DNA: TGTGCCAGCAGCGTAGGTACGGGCTTAGTATACGAGCAGTACTTC
J: TRBJ1-2; size: NA; V: TRBV18; D: NA; CDR3: CASSPKPPVVESNGYTF; DNA: TGTGCCAGCTCACCAAAACCGCCTGTTGTAGAGTCTAATGGCTACACCTTC
J: TRBJ2-1; size: NA; V: TRBV11-2; D: NA; CDR3: CASSPPRDSVKSYNEQFF; DNA: TGTGCCAGCAGCCCTCCTCGGGATAGCGTTAAATCCTACAATGAGCAGTTCTTC
J: TRBJ1-1; size: NA; V: TRBV25-1; D: NA; CDR3: CASSERGGTEAFF; DNA: TGTGCCAGCAGTGAACGCGGGGGCACTGAAGCTTTCTTT
J: TRBJ2-3; size: NA; V: TRBV6-1; D: TRBD1; CDR3: CASRDRSGTDTQYF; DNA: TGTGCCAGCAGGGACAGGTCTGGCACAGATACGCAGTATTTT
J: TRBJ2-2; size: NA; V: TRBV6-1; D: NA; CDR3: CATGTNTGELFF; DNA: TGTGCCACCGGGACCAACACCGGGGAGCTGTTTTTT
J: TRBJ2-5; size: once; V: TRBV4-3; D: NA; CDR3: CASSQWIGQETQYF; DNA: TGCGCCAGCAGCCAGTGGATAGGCCAAGAGACCCAGTACTTC
J: TRBJ2-7; size: NA; V: TRBV18; D: NA; CDR3: CASSPGDYEQYF; DNA: TGTGCCAGCTCACCGGGGGATTACGAGCAGTACTTC
J: TRBJ2-7; size: NA; V: TRBV5-1; D: TRBD2; CDR3: CASSLPLAGGSYEQYF; DNA: TGCGCCAGCAGCTTGCCTCTAGCGGGAGGCTCCTACGAGCAGTACTTC
J: TRBJ2-2; size: NA; V: TRBV6-6; D: NA; CDR3: CASSYGATGELFF; DNA: TGTGCCAGCAGTTACGGGGCCACCGGGGAGCTGTTTTTT
J: TRBJ2-1; size: NA; V: TRBV28; D: NA; CDR3: CASSLGSGRSLNEQFF; DNA: TGTGCCAGCAGTTTAGGTTCAGGGAGGTCTCTCAATGAGCAGTTCTTC
J: TRBJ1-2; size: NA; V: TRBV7-9; D: NA; CDR3: CASSLAETNGYTF; DNA: TGTGCCAGCAGCTTGGCGGAGACAAATGGCTACACCTTC
J: TRBJ1-5; size: NA; V: TRBV18; D: NA; CDR3: CASSPGLGQPQHF; DNA: TGTGCCAGCTCACCAGGGTTGGGTCAGCCCCAGCATTTT
J: TRBJ2-3; size: NA; V: TRBV10-2; D: NA; CDR3: CASSERLDTDTQYF; DNA: TGCGCCAGCAGTGAGAGGCTAGACACAGATACGCAGTATTTT
J: TRBJ2-2; size: NA; V: TRBV11-3; D: NA; CDR3: CASSLGVDTGELFF; DNA: TGTGCCAGCAGCTTAGGGGTGGACACCGGGGAGCTGTTTTTT
J: TRBJ2-3; size: NA; V: TRBV6-4; D: TRBD2; CDR3: CASSDWKVLAGGPGTDTQYF; DNA: TGTGCCAGCAGTGATTGGAAAGTTTTAGCGGGAGGGCCGGGGACAGATACGCAGTATTTT
J: TRBJ1-3; size: NA; V: TRBV27; D: NA; CDR3: CATSRGASPGNTIYF; DNA: TGTGCCACCTCTAGGGGCGCATCGCCTGGAAACACCATATATTTT
J: TRBJ1-1; size: NA; V: TRBV7-2; D: NA; CDR3: CASNSQGNTEAFF; DNA: TGTGCCAGCAACAGCCAGGGGAACACTGAAGCTTTCTTT
J: TRBJ1-5; size: NA; V: TRBV19; D: TRBD1; CDR3: CASTATGGGGQPQHF; DNA: TGTGCCAGTACCGCAACAGGGGGCGGGGGTCAGCCCCAGCATTTT
J: TRBJ1-2; size: NA; V: TRBV6-1; D: NA; CDR3: CASSEVVGRYGYTF; DNA: TGTGCCAGCAGTGAAGTGGTGGGAAGGTATGGCTACACCTTC
J: TRBJ1-1; size: NA; V: TRBV5-6; D: NA; CDR3: CASSLDLKGTEAFF; DNA: TGTGCCAGCAGCTTAGATCTGAAAGGCACTGAAGCTTTCTTT